The 21 T cell receptor beta chains below come from one sample, sequenced in a study of blood T cells in healthy people across ages (dated by TCRdb to between 2014 and 2016). Libraries were made using 5' RACE. This sample was sequenced with an Illumina HiSeq 2500. A second PCR of about 6 to 11 cycles was performed with a sample-barcoded 5' primer and a J-beta primer mix. Clones were called with MiXCR by TCRdb after fastp trimmed the public reads at Q25, and only in-frame beta chains were retained. Each record represents a unique CDR3 protein, reported with the most common genes and DNA among its rows. This sample has about 1,600,000 distinct CDR3 sequences in its table, and approximately 42% of those were observed once. 7.9% of the sample goes to the ten largest clones. The sample consisted of blood. The receptor source for this set is a woman between 18 and 30 years old in good health.

This chain uses TRBV14 with TRBJ1-2; the D is unclear. This CDR3 has 12 residues. V was pared by 4 bases and J by 3 bases, with 6 bases between. Germline-derived CDR1 and CDR2 are SGHDN and FVKESK. The CDR3 here is CASSPTHYGYTF. DNA of the CDR3: TGTGCCAGCAGCCCTACCCACTATGGCTACACCTTC.

V gene TRBV20-1 combines with J gene TRBJ1-5; a weak D match, TRBD1 (5 bases). Germline V gene lookup returns CDR1 DFQATT and CDR2 SNEGSKA (reference sequence). V was pared by 4 bases and J by 5 bases, with 15 bases between. The CDR3 has 14 residues. The CDR3 DNA is TGCAGTGCTACCGGGGGGTGGACACATCAGCCCCAGCATTTT. As protein: CSATGGWTHQPQHF.

The chain recombines TRBV3-1 with TRBJ1-5; D is uncertain. Trimming left V 5 bases short and J 4 bases short, with 12 bases between. CDR3 length equals 14 residues. Germline assignment: CDR1 LGHDT and CDR2 YNNKEL (reference sequence). DNA of the CDR3: TGTGCCAGCAGCGAATCCGAATCAAATCAGCCCCAGCATTTT. This sequence encodes CASSESESNQPQHF.

The genes are TRBV12-3 or TRBV12-4 and TRBJ2-7; 12 nucleotides match TRBD2. V lost 5 bases and J lost 4; bases outside the gene matches: 15. The CDR3 spans 18 residues. DNA of the CDR3: TGTGCCAGCAGTCCTTCCTTGTCGACTAGCGGGAGTCTGTACGAGCAGTACTTC. As protein: CASSPSLSTSGSLYEQYF.

The chain joins TRBV11-2 to TRBJ2-5, with a weak D call TRBD2 (6 bases). V shed 5 bases and J shed 1 base, with 17 bases lying between them. The CDR3 consists of 16 residues. Germline CDR1 and CDR2: SGHAT and FQNNGV. The CDR3 loop is CASSLRVGLIQETQYF. CDR3 bases: TGTGCCAGCAGCCTACGTGTGGGACTGATCCAAGAGACCCAGTACTTC. The whole variable domain, remainder taken from reference TRBV11-2 and TRBJ2-5, is EAGVAQSPRYKIIEKRQSVAFWCNPISGHATLYWYQQILGQGPKLLIQFQNNGVVDDSQLPKDRFSAERLKGVDSTLKIQPAKLEDSAVYLCASSLRVGLIQETQYFGPGTRLLVL.

Comments on this clonotype: The conserved final phenylalanine or tryptophan is absent from the CDR3, which likely points to a read error. The V gene is TRBV7-8, the J gene TRBJ2-5; tentatively, D is TRBD1 (5 bases). Trimming took off 5 bases at V and 5 bases at J, with 24 bases between the two ends. Germline CDR1 SGHVS, CDR2 FQNEAQ. The CDR3 extends over 17 amino acids. The CDR3 sequence: CASSLSQGQGRAETQYV. The CDR3 bases are TGTGCCAGCAGCCTTTCTCAGGGCCAGGGTCGGGCGGAGACCCAGTACGTC.

The V and J genes are TRBV19 and TRBJ2-1; tentatively, D is TRBD2 (5 bases). The V gene lost 4 bases and the J gene lost 10 bases, with 14 bases spanning the gap. Germline CDR1 reads LNHDA; CDR2 reads SQIVND (reference sequence). This CDR3 region has 13 residues. CDR3 residues: CASSTRLALEQFF. Written as DNA, the CDR3 is TGTGCCAGTAGTACCCGATTAGCGTTGGAGCAGTTCTTC.

This clonotype was counted a few times. The rearrangement links TRBV4-1 to TRBJ2-3; D gene uncertain. This CDR3 region has 15 residues. CDR1 and CDR2 from the germline V gene are MGHRA and YSYEKL. Between the trimmed V and J ends, which lost 3 bases and 3 bases, there was a span of 13 bases. The CDR3 sequence: CASSQTRDKTDTQYF. In DNA, the CDR3 is TGCGCCAGCAGCCAGACCCGAGACAAGACAGATACGCAGTATTTT.

The rearrangement joins TRBV25-1 to TRBJ2-7, with a weak D call TRBD2 (6 bases). There are 17 residues in the CDR3. Trimming pared 1 base from V and 0 bases from J, leaving 16 bases between. The V gene's germline CDR1 is MGHDK and CDR2 SYGVNS. CDR3: CASSEWGERSGSYEQYF. In nucleotides, the CDR3 is TGTGCCAGCAGTGAATGGGGGGAGCGGAGCGGCTCCTACGAGCAGTACTTC.

The chain joins TRBV7-2 to TRBJ2-5, with unresolved D. The ends were cut back, 5 bases at V and 5 bases at J, with 9 bases in the middle. Germline assignment: CDR1 SGHTA and CDR2 FQGNSA. This CDR3 is 12 amino acids long. Written as DNA, the CDR3 is TGTGCCAGCAGCCGACCAGACGAGACCCAGTACTTC. Its protein product is CASSRPDETQYF.

The chain carries TRBV5-1 and TRBJ2-4; D remains unclear. Trimming pared 4 bases from V and 9 bases from J, leaving 11 bases between. CDR1 is SGHRS and CDR2 is YFSETQ in the germline V gene. The length of the CDR3 is 12 residues. In DNA form, the CDR3 reads TGCGCCAGCAGCCCGGATTCGGGCATTCAGTACTTC. As protein: CASSPDSGIQYF.

V is TRBV20-1 and J is TRBJ2-1, with 12 bases aligning to TRBD2. CDR1 is DFQATT and CDR2 is SNEGSKA in the germline V gene (reference sequence). CDR3 size: 15 residues. J lost 8 bases, V lost 5 bases, and 10 bases had no gene match. The CDR3 protein is CSACLAGGPQDEQFF. In nucleotides, the CDR3 is TGCAGTGCTTGCCTAGCGGGAGGGCCTCAGGATGAGCAGTTCTTC.

V is TRBV7-6 and J is TRBJ2-7, with 9 bases lining up with TRBD2. This CDR3 comprises 18 residues. Per the germline V gene, CDR1 is SGHVS and CDR2 is FNYEAQ. After removal of 4 bases from V and 7 bases from J, the junction contained 20 bases not matched to a gene. The CDR3 spells CASSYWAGGPTSSSEQYF. The CDR3 region has the DNA TGTGCCAGCAGCTATTGGGCGGGGGGGCCAACCTCCTCAAGTGAGCAGTACTTC.

CDR3 protein: CSADRAFGTEAFF. The CDR3 DNA reads as TGCAGTGCTGACAGGGCTTTCGGGACTGAAGCTTTCTTT. The V gene is TRBV20-1, the J gene TRBJ1-1, with 7 bases lining up with TRBD1. The CDR3 runs 13 residues. Unmatched junction bases numbered 8, after V lost 5 bases and J lost 5 bases. Germline-derived CDR1 and CDR2 are DFQATT and SNEGSKA (reference sequence).

A note on this clonotype: Compared with germline, one end of the junction differs, possibly owing to a read error. The rearrangement links TRBV7-2 to TRBJ1-2; TRBD1 might be the D (6 bases). CDR1 SGHTA and CDR2 FQGNSA come from the germline V gene. The CDR3 has 14 residues. CDR3 DNA sequence: TGTGCCAGCAGCTTACTTGCAGGGGACTATGGCAACACCTTC. This encodes CASSLLAGDYGNTF.

This clonotype appeared a few times. The V and J genes are TRBV20-1 and TRBJ2-5; possibly TRBD1 for D (6 bases). The CDR3 loop spans 13 amino acids. Germline loops: CDR1 DFQATT, CDR2 SNEGSKA (reference sequence). Trimming took 5 bases from V and 5 from J, leaving 15 bases between them. CDR3 sequence reads: CSARLTGSETQYF. The DNA for the CDR3 is TGCAGTGCTCGGCTGACAGGATCGGAGACCCAGTACTTC.

This chain links TRBV5-1 with TRBJ2-2; D not resolved. The germline V and J ends were trimmed by 0 bases and 4 bases, with 7 bases remaining between them. The CDR3 loop spans 14 amino acids. CDR1 and CDR2 from the germline V gene are SGHRS and YFSETQ. As DNA, the CDR3 is TGCGCCAGCAGCTTGGTACAGACCACCGGGGAGCTGTTTTTT. Translated, it gives CASSLVQTTGELFF. The full variable domain, with the rest looked up from reference TRBV5-1 and TRBJ2-2, is KAGVTQTPRYLIKTRGQQVTLSCSPISGHRSVSWYQQTPGQGLQFLFEYFSETQRNKGNFPGRFSGRQFSNSRSEMNVSTLELGDSALYLCASSLVQTTGELFFGEGSRLTVL.

V is TRBV18 and J is TRBJ1-2, with D possibly matching TRBD1 (5 bases). Germline V gene data show CDR1 as KGHSH and CDR2 as LQKENI. There are 16 residues in the CDR3. The V end was cut by 2 bases, the J end by 4 bases, with 17 bases between. For the CDR3, the DNA is TGTGCCAGCTCACCAACTCCAGGGACGGTTTTCTATGGCTACACCTTC. Its protein product is CASSPTPGTVFYGYTF.

The V and J genes are TRBV20-1 and TRBJ2-5; the match to TRBD2 covers 13 bases. Germline V gene lookup returns CDR1 DFQATT and CDR2 SNEGSKA (reference sequence). The length of the CDR3 is 17 residues. The junction had 20 bases not matched to a gene; V was cut back by 5 bases and J by 11 bases. CDR3 nucleotide sequence: TGCAGTGCTGAGGGACTAGCGGGACTGCCGGGAGGGGGTGAGCAGTACTTC. This codes for CSAEGLAGLPGGGEQYF.

This clonotype was counted only a few times. The chain is built from TRBV12-3 or TRBV12-4 and TRBJ1-5; D uncertain. Trimming left V 6 bases short and J 0 bases short, with 6 bases between. The CDR3 length is 13 residues. The CDR3 DNA reads TGTGCCAGCAGGAGTTATAGCAATCAGCCCCAGCATTTT. This codes for CASRSYSNQPQHF.

V is TRBV3-1 and J is TRBJ2-4, with 11 nucleotides matching TRBD2. This CDR3 contains 15 residues. Germline lookup yields CDR1 LGHDT and CDR2 YNNKEL (reference sequence). V lost 2 bases, J lost 13 bases, and 10 bases stayed unmatched. The CDR3 DNA reads as TGTGCCAGCAGCCAAATTCCACTAGCGGGGGATGAGCAGTACTTC. Its translation: CASSQIPLAGDEQYF.